The clone carrying this TCR beta chain was observed a few times. Its antigen is not identified. This sample is drawn from a study of T-cell reconstitution after alpha-beta-depleted transplantation in children. Study observations and caveats: Expanded graft clones numbering several hundred reportedly gave rise to alpha-beta T cells about two months after transplant. T-cell numbers and diversity, one year after transplant, stemmed largely from T cells that were newly produced. The origin of high day-60 TCRbeta diversity in some patients lay in surviving recipient T cells and thymic progenitors.

The authors prepared the TCRbeta library with unique molecular identifiers. TCRdb passed the PCR reads through MiXCR, listing each CDR3 protein once. This table holds about 230,000 distinct CDR3 sequences, 9.5% to 13% found once. The junction had 5 bases not matched to a gene; V was cut back by 5 bases and J by 1 base. The germline V gene encodes CDR1 LNHDA and CDR2 SQIVND (reference sequence). The CDR3 totals 15 residues. The chain links TRBV19 to TRBJ1-5, with TRBD1 identical over 7 bases. The receptor was derived from a child younger than two with acute myeloid leukemia, due to receive a stem cell transplant. The material sequenced was PBMCs, taken before TCRalphabeta/CD19-depleted stem cell transplant. In DNA form, the CDR3 reads TGTGCCAGTAGTGCCGGGACAGCGAGCAATCAGCCCCAGCATTTT. It specifies CASSAGTASNQPQHF.